These T cell receptor beta chains were read from a single sample in a study of cytomegalovirus exposure and HLA in healthy donors. Clones were read by immunoSEQ multiplex PCR, and TCRdb kept only the in-frame ones, dropping some. The sample includes 150,000 to 200,000 clones, roughly 86% of them seen just once. What was sequenced was PBMCs. The receptor source for this set is a woman younger than 35 in good health and CMV-seronegative. Each CDR3 is given with its conserved first and last residue. A D gene is named only where the DNA matches it firmly. The size entry is marked missing in some rows and otherwise reads once, few, many or a size class.

abundance	d_gene	j_gene	v_gene	CDR3nt	CDR3aa
-	TRBD2	TRBJ2-3	TRBV10-3	TGTGCCATCAGTGAAGCGGGGGGTGGCACAGATACGCAGTATTTT	CAISEAGGGTDTQYF
-	TRBD2	TRBJ2-1	TRBV9	TGTGCCAGCAGCGTAGTTTCTAGCGGGGGGGCGGGTGAGCAGTTCTTC	CASSVVSSGGAGEQFF
-	-	TRBJ2-5	TRBV7-3	TGTGCCAGCAGCTTATCGGGGGTAGATCGGACCCAGTACTTC	CASSLSGVDRTQYF
-	-	TRBJ1-2	TRBV4-1	TGCGCCAGCAGCCAAGTTCGCGTCTTC	CASSQVRVF
-	-	TRBJ1-1	TRBV7-2	TGTGCCAGCAGCCTACAGGGGAACACTGAAGCTTTCTTT	CASSLQGNTEAFF
-	-	TRBJ2-1	TRBV25-1	TGTGCCAGCAGTGAGCAGGGTTGGGATGAGCAGTTCTTC	CASSEQGWDEQFF
-	-	TRBJ2-4	TRBV5-1	TGCGCCAGCAGTCCGGGACTCAATAGCAAAAACATTCAGTACTTC	CASSPGLNSKNIQYF
-	TRBD1	TRBJ1-1	TRBV11-3	TGTGCCAGCAGCTCAACCGGGACAGGGGAAGCTTTCTTT	CASSSTGTGEAFF
-	-	TRBJ1-1	TRBV25-1	TGTGCCAGCCCGGTCCGGGGAAAGACTGAAGCTTTCTTT	CASPVRGKTEAFF
-	-	TRBJ1-2	TRBV7-8	TGTGCCAGCAGCTTAGGGCTCTCAGATGGCTACACCTTC	CASSLGLSDGYTF
once	-	TRBJ2-7	TRBV10-3	TGTGCCATCAGTGAGTCGGGCAGCTACGAGCAGTACTTC	CAISESGSYEQYF